These T cell receptor beta chains were read from a single sample in a study of blood T cells in healthy people across ages. From the 5' RACE reads, TCRdb called clonotypes with MiXCR, one entry per CDR3 protein. The repertoire consists of some 1.4 million distinct CDR3 sequences, with around 39% occurring once and the leading ten covering 6.5% to 10%. Source material: blood. The receptors were gathered from a young woman in good health. The CDR3 runs from the conserved cysteine through the conserved F or W. D genes are given only for firm matches. The size entry is marked missing in some rows and otherwise reads once, few, many or a size class.

cdr3_aa	cdr3_nt	v_call	j_call	d_call	clone_size
CASRETGANTEAFF	TGTGCCAGCAGGGAAACAGGGGCGAACACTGAAGCTTTCTTT	TRBV6-1	TRBJ1-1	TRBD1	NA
CASSYGLAGGLSTDTQYF	TGTGCCAGCAGTTACGGACTAGCGGGGGGGCTTAGCACAGATACGCAGTATTTT	TRBV6-5	TRBJ2-3	TRBD2	NA
CASSLDRSWGTEAFF	TGCGCCAGCAGCTTGGACCGGTCTTGGGGCACTGAAGCTTTCTTT	TRBV5-1	TRBJ1-1	NA	NA
CASISDPSGHTDTQYF	TGTGCCAGCATCTCAGACCCTAGCGGTCACACAGATACGCAGTATTTT	TRBV27	TRBJ2-3	TRBD2	NA
CSVDGAEAFF	TGCAGCGTTGACGGGGCTGAAGCTTTCTTT	TRBV29-1	TRBJ1-1	NA	NA
CASSSLYEQYF	TGTGCCAGCAGTTCTCTCTACGAGCAGTACTTC	TRBV27	TRBJ2-7	NA	many
CASSLAPPSWIRQETQYF	TGTGCCAGCAGTTTAGCCCCACCTTCGTGGATAAGGCAAGAGACCCAGTACTTC	TRBV12-3/TRBV12-4	TRBJ2-5	NA	NA
CATSREGTGTVGLGYTF	TGTGCCACCAGCAGGGAGGGCACTGGGACAGTAGGGCTTGGCTACACCTTC	TRBV15	TRBJ1-2	TRBD1	NA
CASPLFRAGSYNEQFF	TGTGCCAGCCCCCTGTTCCGCGCAGGCTCCTACAATGAGCAGTTCTTC	TRBV28	TRBJ2-1	NA	NA
CSARDSKLAGVAEQYF	TGCAGTGCTAGAGATTCGAAACTAGCGGGAGTGGCCGAGCAGTACTTC	TRBV20-1	TRBJ2-7	TRBD2	few
CASSQETGGLVGGLFF	TGCGCCAGCAGCCAAGAAACAGGGGGCTTAGTCGGGGGGCTGTTTTTT	TRBV4-1	TRBJ2-2	TRBD1	NA
CASSFTGTQAGELFF	TGTGCCAGCAGTTTCACCGGGACTCAGGCCGGGGAGCTGTTTTTT	TRBV6-5	TRBJ2-2	NA	NA
CATSSEDYEQYF	TGTGCCACCAGCAGTGAGGACTACGAGCAGTACTTC	TRBV15	TRBJ2-7	NA	once
CASSPTRVGVDTDTQYF	TGTGCCAGCAGCCCCACGAGGGTAGGGGTGGATACAGATACGCAGTATTTT	TRBV11-2	TRBJ2-3	NA	NA
CASSAISYTSGRDHPDTQYF	TGTGCCAGCAGCGCCATATCCTACACTAGCGGGAGGGATCACCCAGATACGCAGTATTTT	TRBV7-2	TRBJ2-3	TRBD2	few
CASSPGTTDTQYF	TGTGCCAGCAGCCCCGGGACTACAGATACGCAGTATTTT	TRBV18	TRBJ2-3	NA	many
CASSLPGTGGRRSQPQHF	TGTGCCAGCAGCTTACCCGGGACAGGGGGCCGGAGGAGTCAGCCCCAGCATTTT	TRBV11-3	TRBJ1-5	TRBD1	once
CSARDNWGEQYF	TGCAGTGCTAGAGATAACTGGGGCGAGCAGTACTTC	TRBV20-1	TRBJ2-7	NA	few
CASAEDRGLGDTQYF	TGTGCCAGCGCTGAGGACAGGGGGCTTGGAGATACGCAGTATTTT	TRBV21-1	TRBJ2-3	NA	NA
CSATQAYSGNTIYF	TGCAGTGCTACTCAGGCGTACTCTGGAAACACCATATATTTT	TRBV20-1	TRBJ1-3	NA	NA
CASSQTMGGQETQYF	TGTGCCAGCAGCCAAACCATGGGTGGGCAAGAGACCCAGTACTTC	TRBV14	TRBJ2-5	NA	NA
CAIPSGDEANVLTF	TGTGCCATCCCTAGTGGGGATGAGGCCAACGTCCTGACTTTC	TRBV7-7	TRBJ2-6	NA	NA
CASSQVEAGPVSYEQYF	TGTGCCAGCAGCCAAGTGGAGGCAGGGCCGGTTTCCTACGAGCAGTACTTC	TRBV14	TRBJ2-7	NA	NA
CASSGPYEQYF	TGCGCCAGCAGCGGGCCCTACGAGCAGTACTTC	TRBV6-1	TRBJ2-7	NA	many
CASSHLSPSGTGEQFF	TGTGCCAGCAGCCACTTGAGCCCTAGCGGGACAGGGGAGCAGTTCTTC	TRBV3-1	TRBJ2-1	NA	NA
CASSLGGAPGETQYF	TGTGCCAGCAGCTTAGGGGGGGCCCCGGGAGAGACCCAGTACTTC	TRBV11-1	TRBJ2-5	NA	NA
CSASSEGGVPYNEQFF	TGCAGTGCGAGCTCTGAGGGCGGAGTTCCATACAATGAGCAGTTCTTC	TRBV20-1	TRBJ2-1	NA	NA
CSQARRAGGYTF	TGCAGTCAGGCCCGGAGGGCCGGGGGCTACACCTTC	TRBV20-1	TRBJ1-2	NA	many
CASRPTSYSYNEQFF	TGTGCCAGCAGGCCTACTAGCTACTCCTACAATGAGCAGTTCTTC	TRBV12-3/TRBV12-4	TRBJ2-1	NA	NA
CASSDPRDRNSGADVLTF	TGTGCCAGCAGTGATCCCCGGGACAGGAACTCTGGGGCCGACGTCCTGACTTTC	TRBV25-1	TRBJ2-6	TRBD1	NA
CASSLEGTGVYNEQFF	TGTGCCAGCAGCTTAGAGGGGACAGGGGTGTACAATGAGCAGTTCTTC	TRBV7-2	TRBJ2-1	TRBD1	NA
CAISDGSRMGYNEKLFF	TGTGCCATCAGTGACGGATCCCGAATGGGGTATAATGAAAAACTGTTTTTT	TRBV10-3	TRBJ1-4	NA	few
CASSAQAGAAYEQYF	TGCGCCAGCAGCGCTCAAGCGGGCGCCGCCTACGAGCAGTACTTC	TRBV5-1	TRBJ2-7	NA	NA
CSALAGGNNIQYF	TGCAGCGCACTAGCGGGGGGGAATAACATTCAGTACTTC	TRBV29-1	TRBJ2-4	TRBD2	NA
CSARDPAESSYNEQFF	TGCAGTGCTAGAGATCCAGCGGAAAGCTCCTACAATGAGCAGTTCTTC	TRBV20-1	TRBJ2-1	NA	few
CASHVAGDSYNEQFF	TGTGCCAGCCATGTTGCAGGGGACTCCTACAATGAGCAGTTCTTC	TRBV28	TRBJ2-1	NA	NA
CASTGDETDTQYF	TGTGCCAGCACGGGGGATGAAACAGATACGCAGTATTTT	TRBV27	TRBJ2-3	NA	medium-sized
CASSLATGVAKNIQYF	TGTGCCAGCAGCTTAGCCACGGGGGTGGCCAAAAACATTCAGTACTTC	TRBV7-9	TRBJ2-4	NA	NA
CSAQWQGNQPQHF	TGCAGCGCCCAGTGGCAGGGAAATCAGCCCCAGCATTTT	TRBV20-1	TRBJ1-5	NA	NA
CASMGATRETSYEQYF	TGTGCCAGCATGGGGGCGACTCGAGAGACTTCCTACGAGCAGTACTTC	TRBV11-2	TRBJ2-7	NA	NA
CSASPGLDETQYF	TGCAGTGCTTCCCCGGGACTAGACGAGACCCAGTACTTC	TRBV20-1	TRBJ2-5	TRBD2	NA
CASSLWTSGDNEQFF	TGTGCCAGCAGTTTATGGACTAGCGGGGACAATGAGCAGTTCTTC	TRBV27	TRBJ2-1	TRBD2	NA
CSARDQDRGAYEQYF	TGCAGTGCTAGAGATCAGGACCGTGGGGCCTACGAGCAGTACTTC	TRBV20-1	TRBJ2-7	NA	few
CASSLVGQGAGEQYF	TGTGCCAGCAGCTTAGTTGGGCAGGGGGCAGGGGAGCAGTACTTC	TRBV7-2	TRBJ2-7	TRBD1	few
CASSQAGVNYGYTF	TGTGCCAGCAGCCAAGCAGGGGTTAACTATGGCTACACCTTC	TRBV3-1	TRBJ1-2	NA	NA
CASSQEPGTAYYEQYF	TGCGCCAGCAGCCAAGAACCCGGGACTGCCTACTACGAGCAGTACTTC	TRBV4-1	TRBJ2-7	NA	NA
CSVSDRGRTQYF	TGCAGCGTGTCGGACAGGGGGAGAACGCAGTATTTT	TRBV29-1	TRBJ2-3	TRBD1	many
CASSDLSPVSYNEQFF	TGCGCCAGCAGTGATCTCTCGCCAGTCTCCTACAATGAGCAGTTCTTC	TRBV10-1	TRBJ2-1	NA	NA
CAISRGVGANVLTF	TGTGCTATCAGCCGAGGTGTAGGGGCCAACGTCCTGACTTTC	TRBV10-3	TRBJ2-6	NA	NA
CASNEQGAFYGYTF	TGTGCCAGCAACGAACAGGGGGCTTTCTATGGCTACACCTTC	TRBV28	TRBJ1-2	TRBD1	few
CASSPDSHNQPQHF	TGTGCCAGCAGCCCAGACAGCCACAATCAGCCCCAGCATTTT	TRBV12-3/TRBV12-4	TRBJ1-5	NA	NA
CASSQDQGAGTGSPLHF	TGCGCCAGCAGCCAAGATCAAGGTGCGGGGACGGGCTCACCCCTCCACTTT	TRBV4-1	TRBJ1-6	NA	few
CSVETSGAQYYTDTQYF	TGCAGCGTGGAGACTAGCGGGGCACAGTACTACACAGATACGCAGTATTTT	TRBV29-1	TRBJ2-3	TRBD2	few
CSARDRANTEAFF	TGCAGTGCTAGAGATCGGGCGAACACTGAAGCTTTCTTT	TRBV20-1	TRBJ1-1	NA	NA
CASSLDQRDRGRETQYF	TGTGCCAGCAGCTTGGATCAGAGAGACAGGGGGCGAGAGACCCAGTACTTC	TRBV5-4	TRBJ2-5	TRBD1	once